This passage covers 22 T cell receptor beta chains from one sample sequenced in a study of CD8+ T cells in alopecia areata. cDNA prepared by RNA extraction and subsequent reverse transcription served as the template for sequencing. TCRdb's copy holds only in-frame clones and misses some; the assay was immunoSEQ multiplex PCR. The data show more than 90,000 clones, 30% to 40% seen once. The specimen was CD4+ T cells sorted from blood. The receptor source for this set is a human donor with alopecia areata.

This clone turned up a few times. This rearrangement joins TRBV19 to TRBJ2-1, with unresolved D. V was shortened by 7 bases and J by 10 bases, with 8 bases between the two germline ends. The CDR3 consists of 10 residues. In germline, CDR1 is LNHDA, CDR2 SQIVND (reference sequence). The CDR3 sequence is CASKLGEQFF. In nucleotides, the CDR3 is TGTGCCAGTAAGTTAGGCGAGCAGTTCTTC. The entire variable domain, with the rest obtained from reference TRBV19 and TRBJ2-1, is as follows: DGGITQSPKYLFRKEGQNVTLSCEQNLNHDAMYWYRQDPGQGLRLIYYSQIVNDFQKGDIAEGYSVSREKKESFPLTVTSAQKNPTAFYLCASKLGEQFFGPGTRLTVL.

This clone qualifies as medium-sized. This chain connects TRBV7-2 to TRBJ2-7, with 8 bases matching TRBD2. CDR1 is SGHTA and CDR2 is FQGNSA in the germline V gene. CDR3 size: 14 residues. Losses at the gene ends were 5 bases for V and 12 bases for J; bases not matched to a gene: 15. As DNA, the CDR3 is TGTGCCAGCAGCGGAGAGGTGGGGCGGGAGGAGACGTACTTC. Protein product: CASSGEVGREETYF.

The chain carries TRBV30 and TRBJ2-1, with 7 nucleotides matching TRBD1. Germline CDR1 reads GTSNPN; CDR2 reads SVGIG (reference sequence). This CDR3 comprises 14 residues. V shed 5 bases, J shed 0 bases, and the junction held 4 bases outside the gene matches. The CDR3 DNA is TGTGCCTGGGACCGGGACAGCTCCTACAATGAGCAGTTCTTC. Translated, it gives CAWDRDSSYNEQFF.

This clone has just a few counts. The chain links TRBV29-1 to TRBJ2-4; no definite D call. Trimming cost V 7 bases and J 6 bases, with 19 bases left between them. The CDR3 length is 14 residues. Germline lookup yields CDR1 SQVTM and CDR2 ANQGSEA. The CDR3 reads CSAAPGFRTNIQYF. The CDR3 coding sequence is TGCAGCGCTGCCCCGGGCTTCCGGACAAACATTCAGTACTTC.

This clone was observed a few times. The V and J genes are TRBV7-9 and TRBJ2-7, with 8 bases lining up with TRBD1. After removal of 3 bases from V and 2 bases from J, the junction contained 3 bases not matched to a gene. Germline CDR1 reads SEHNR; CDR2 reads FQNEAQ (reference sequence). The CDR3 totals 14 residues. The CDR3 region is CASSFGTGPYEQYF. The CDR3 bases are TGTGCCAGCAGCTTTGGGACAGGTCCCTACGAGCAGTACTTC.

This clone appeared a single time. The gene calls are TRBV5-1 and TRBJ2-7; 7 nucleotides line up with TRBD1. Germline V lookup: CDR1 SGHRS, CDR2 YFSETQ. The CDR3 sequence is 17 residues long. Unmatched junction bases numbered 17, after V lost 1 base and J lost 7 bases. CDR3 protein: CASSLNGPGTALLEQYF. The DNA of the CDR3 is TGCGCCAGCAGCTTGAATGGCCCTGGGACAGCACTCTTGGAGCAGTACTTC. The entire variable domain, with the rest obtained from reference TRBV5-1 and TRBJ2-7, is as follows: KAGVTQTPRYLIKTRGQQVTLSCSPISGHRSVSWYQQTPGQGLQFLFEYFSETQRNKGNFPGRFSGRQFSNSRSEMNVSTLELGDSALYLCASSLNGPGTALLEQYFGPGTRLTVT.

Only a few counts were recorded for this clone. V and J are TRBV11-1 and TRBJ2-3; possible D gene TRBD2, 6 bases. V lost 3 bases to trimming and J lost 3 bases, with 10 bases between them. CDR1 and CDR2 from the germline V gene are SGHAT and FQDESV (reference sequence). The length of the CDR3 is 14 residues. The CDR3 loop is CASSFGGGTDTQYF. Here the CDR3 DNA reads TGTGCCAGCAGCTTCGGGGGAGGAACAGATACGCAGTATTTT.

The chain joins TRBV29-1 to TRBJ2-3; TRBD1 matches 10 bases. Germline V gene lookup returns CDR1 SQVTM and CDR2 ANQGSEA. The V segment lost 6 bases and the J segment 3 bases; nucleotides outside the gene matches: 6. The CDR3 spans 14 residues. The CDR3 DNA sequence: TGCAGCGTCGTGGGACAGGGGAGTACAGATACGCAGTATTTT. It is translated as CSVVGQGSTDTQYF.

The chain is built from TRBV20-1 and TRBJ1-2; D is uncertain. Between the trimmed V and J ends, which lost 4 bases and 4 bases, there was a span of 7 bases. Germline V gene lookup returns CDR1 DFQATT and CDR2 SNEGSKA (reference sequence). This CDR3 is built from 11 residues. The CDR3 reads CSAIPTYGYTF. CDR3 coding DNA: TGCAGTGCTATCCCAACCTATGGCTACACCTTC.

The chain links TRBV4-3 to TRBJ2-5; D is unresolved. The germline V and J ends were trimmed by 1 base and 1 base, with 7 bases remaining between them. The CDR3 sequence is 14 residues long. Germline CDR1 is LGHNA and CDR2 is YSLEER. CDR3 sequence reads: CASSQGIFQETQYF. CDR3 nucleotides: TGCGCCAGCAGCCAAGGGATTTTCCAAGAGACCCAGTACTTC.

The chain joins TRBV29-1 to TRBJ2-5; the D gene is possibly TRBD1 (6 bases). The CDR3 runs 13 residues. From germline, CDR1 is SQVTM and CDR2 ANQGSEA. V was pared by 1 base and J by 4 bases, with 10 bases between. This CDR3 is CSVEAVRGETQYF. CDR3 nucleotide sequence: TGCAGCGTTGAAGCAGTCAGGGGAGAGACCCAGTACTTC.

The sample holds a few counts of this clone. V gene TRBV2 combines with J gene TRBJ2-7; 11 bases are a match to TRBD2. The CDR3 is 14 residues long. The junction had 8 bases not matched to a gene; V was cut back by 8 bases and J by 5 bases. Germline assignment: CDR1 SNHLY and CDR2 FYNNEI. CDR3 residues: CASARLAGRDEQYF. Here the CDR3 DNA reads TGTGCCAGCGCGAGACTAGCGGGGCGGGACGAGCAGTACTTC.

This clone has a handful of counts. V gene TRBV9 combines with J gene TRBJ2-3; D remains ambiguous. Trimming stripped 0 bases from V and 6 bases from J, with 2 bases between. CDR1 is SGDLS, CDR2 YYNGEE, per germline. The CDR3 is 11 amino acids. The DNA for the CDR3 is TGTGCCAGCAGCGTAGGTGATACGCAGTATTTT. Protein sequence: CASSVGDTQYF. Filled out from reference TRBV9 and TRBJ2-3, the complete variable domain reads DSGVTQTPKHLITATGQRVTLRCSPRSGDLSVYWYQQSLDQGLQFLIQYYNGEERAKGNILERFSAQQFPDLHSELNLSSLELGDSALYFCASSVGDTQYFGPGTRLTVL.

In this sample, this clone turned up many times. The J gene is TRBJ2-1, the V gene TRBV11-2; D remains ambiguous. This CDR3 has 13 amino acids. Germline V lookup: CDR1 SGHAT, CDR2 FQNNGV. V gave up 4 bases and J gave up 4 bases, with 8 bases separating them. CDR3 nucleotides: TGTGCCAGCAGCTCCGACCGATACAATGAGCAGTTCTTC. It is translated as CASSSDRYNEQFF.

V usage is TRBV28 and J usage is TRBJ2-1; a possible D gene is TRBD2 (6 bases). CDR3 size: 16 residues. V was pared by 3 bases and J by 6 bases, with 18 bases between. Germline lookup yields CDR1 MDHEN and CDR2 SYDVKM. CDR3 amino acids: CASSFVWRGGPNEQFF. In DNA, the CDR3 is TGTGCCAGCAGTTTTGTGTGGCGGGGAGGCCCCAATGAGCAGTTCTTC.

The rearrangement uses TRBV9 and TRBJ2-7; D perhaps matches TRBD1 (6 bases). CDR1 is SGDLS, CDR2 YYNGEE, per germline. V shed 1 base and J shed 0 bases, with 8 bases lying between them. This CDR3 is built from 14 residues. The CDR3 region is CASSVQGNSYEQYF. The CDR3 DNA reads as TGTGCCAGCAGCGTACAGGGGAACTCCTACGAGCAGTACTTC. Full variable domain (missing parts from reference TRBV9 and TRBJ2-7): DSGVTQTPKHLITATGQRVTLRCSPRSGDLSVYWYQQSLDQGLQFLIQYYNGEERAKGNILERFSAQQFPDLHSELNLSSLELGDSALYFCASSVQGNSYEQYFGPGTRLTVT.

This clone was detected only a few times. V gene TRBV27 combines with J gene TRBJ2-3, with D hard to call. CDR1 and CDR2 (germline): MNHEY, SMNVEV (reference sequence). V gave up 3 bases and J gave up 1 base, with 11 bases separating them. This CDR3 contains 15 residues. The CDR3 DNA is TGTGCCAGCAGTTTTGTCGGGTTAGGCACAGATACGCAGTATTTT. It yields the protein CASSFVGLGTDTQYF.

This clone has more than one count but fewer than ten. The V gene is TRBV29-1, the J gene TRBJ2-5; D is unresolved. V lost 6 bases, J lost 2 bases, and 16 bases lay in between. The CDR3 length is 14 residues. CDR1 SQVTM and CDR2 ANQGSEA come from the germline V gene. CDR3 residues: CSVSGRTHQETQYF. The DNA for the CDR3 is TGCAGCGTATCCGGACGGACCCATCAAGAGACCCAGTACTTC.

This chain connects TRBV7-9 to TRBJ2-5; 15 bases map to TRBD2. Germline trimming cut 5 bases from V and 7 bases from J; bases unmatched to any gene: 11. Germline CDR1 is SEHNR and CDR2 is FQNEAQ (reference sequence). There are 17 residues in the CDR3. The CDR3 here is CASSPTGTSGGRRTQYF. DNA for the CDR3: TGTGCCAGCAGCCCTACCGGGACTAGCGGGGGGCGGAGGACCCAGTACTTC.

This clone was counted a few times. The V gene is TRBV29-1, the J gene TRBJ2-3; TRBD2 agrees at 8 bases. J lost 0 bases, V lost 7 bases, and 9 bases had no gene match. This CDR3 is 15 amino acids long. CDR1 SQVTM and CDR2 ANQGSEA come from the germline V gene. This CDR3 is CSGFPSGSSTDTQYF. DNA for the CDR3: TGCAGCGGCTTCCCAAGCGGGAGTAGCACAGATACGCAGTATTTT.

This clone occurred a few times. The rearrangement joins TRBV30 to TRBJ2-1; 7 bases line up with TRBD2. CDR1 and CDR2 (germline): GTSNPN, SVGIG (reference sequence). The V and J ends lost 7 bases and 8 bases, in that order; junction bases with no gene match: 11. The CDR3 covers 13 residues. The CDR3 region is CASASGIGDEQFF. For the CDR3, the DNA is TGTGCCTCCGCGAGCGGGATTGGGGATGAGCAGTTCTTC.

This clone was seen a single time. V and J are TRBV29-1 and TRBJ1-1; possible D gene TRBD1, 5 bases. The V and J ends lost 5 bases and 6 bases respectively, with 16 bases between them. Per germline, CDR1 SQVTM and CDR2 ANQGSEA. The CDR3 is 13 residues long. DNA for the CDR3: TGCAGCGTTTTGGGACCGGGGGGGGCTGAAGCTTTCTTT. Its protein product is CSVLGPGGAEAFF.